This is a list of T cell receptor beta chains from one sample in a study of blood T cell repertoires in COVID-19. Using immunoSEQ multiplex PCR, the repertoire was profiled, and TCRdb retains in-frame clones only, with some absent. The data contain 350,000 to 500,000 clones, about 90% of them singletons. The sequencing input was peripheral blood. These receptors were collected from a man younger than 35 with COVID-19, enrolled during active disease. Both conserved end residues are part of each CDR3. D genes are given only for firm matches. Size is omitted from some rows. Given values are once, few, many or a class for expanded clones.

V gene: TRBV24-1
D gene: TRBD1
clone size: .
J gene: TRBJ2-5
CDR3 DNA: TGTGCCACCTCCCCCAGGACAGGACAAGAGACCCAGTACTTC
CDR3 protein: CATSPRTGQETQYF

V gene: TRBV5-6
D gene: TRBD2
clone size: .
J gene: TRBJ2-5
CDR3 DNA: TGTGCCAGCAGCTTGGTCCGGGAGGGCCAAATTGGGACCCAGTACTTC
CDR3 protein: CASSLVREGQIGTQYF

V gene: TRBV19
D gene: TRBD1
clone size: .
J gene: TRBJ2-3
CDR3 DNA: TGTGCCAGTAGTAGCCAGGGGGCAGATACGCAGTATTTT
CDR3 protein: CASSSQGADTQYF

V gene: TRBV7-9
D gene: .
clone size: once
J gene: TRBJ2-7
CDR3 DNA: TGTGCCAGCAGGGCGCGGTCCTACGAGCAGTACTTC
CDR3 protein: CASRARSYEQYF

V gene: TRBV19
D gene: TRBD1
clone size: .
J gene: TRBJ2-2
CDR3 DNA: TGTGCCAGTAGTCCTCCCGGGACAGGGGGGGCCGGGGAGCTGTTTTTT
CDR3 protein: CASSPPGTGGAGELFF

V gene: TRBV5-1
D gene: TRBD2
clone size: .
J gene: TRBJ2-1
CDR3 DNA: TGCGCCAGCAGCCCGGGACTAGCGGCCTACAATGAGCAGTTCTTC
CDR3 protein: CASSPGLAAYNEQFF

V gene: TRBV11-3
D gene: .
clone size: .
J gene: TRBJ2-7
CDR3 DNA: TGTGCCAGCGGAAGGGCGACAGAGCCTACGAAGCAGTACTTC
CDR3 protein: CASGRATEPTKQYF

V gene: TRBV2
D gene: TRBD1
clone size: once
J gene: TRBJ1-1
CDR3 DNA: TGTGCCAGCAGCATACAGGGGGCTGACACTGAAGCTTTCTTT
CDR3 protein: CASSIQGADTEAFF

V gene: TRBV10-2
D gene: .
clone size: .
J gene: TRBJ2-7
CDR3 DNA: TGCGCCAGCACCCATTTAGACAGCCCCGCCTACGAGCAGTACTTC
CDR3 protein: CASTHLDSPAYEQYF

V gene: TRBV19
D gene: .
clone size: .
J gene: TRBJ2-2
CDR3 DNA: TGTGCCAGTGACAGGATTCCCGGGGAGCTGTTTTTT
CDR3 protein: CASDRIPGELFF

V gene: TRBV5-1
D gene: .
clone size: few
J gene: TRBJ2-2
CDR3 DNA: TGCGCCAGCAGCTTGAGTCCCCCCGGGTCCGCCGGGGAGCTGTTTTTT
CDR3 protein: CASSLSPPGSAGELFF

V gene: TRBV18
D gene: .
clone size: .
J gene: TRBJ1-4
CDR3 DNA: TGTGCCAGCTCACCGGTAGAGGGAGGTGAAAAACTGTTTTTT
CDR3 protein: CASSPVEGGEKLFF

V gene: TRBV15
D gene: .
clone size: .
J gene: TRBJ2-3
CDR3 DNA: TGTGCCACCAGCAGAGCGCCGTACTCAACAGATACGCAGTATTTT
CDR3 protein: CATSRAPYSTDTQYF

V gene: TRBV7-9
D gene: .
clone size: .
J gene: TRBJ1-6
CDR3 DNA: TGTGCCAGCAGCTTAGAGGCGGATTCACCCCTCCACTTT
CDR3 protein: CASSLEADSPLHF

V gene: TRBV2
D gene: TRBD1
clone size: .
J gene: TRBJ1-5
CDR3 DNA: TGTGCCAGCACCGCGGACAGGGGGTGGAATCAGCCCCAGCATTTT
CDR3 protein: CASTADRGWNQPQHF

V gene: TRBV5-1
D gene: TRBD1
clone size: once
J gene: TRBJ2-5
CDR3 DNA: TGCGCCAGCAGCCGACCGGGACAGTTACAAGAGACCCAGTACTTC
CDR3 protein: CASSRPGQLQETQYF